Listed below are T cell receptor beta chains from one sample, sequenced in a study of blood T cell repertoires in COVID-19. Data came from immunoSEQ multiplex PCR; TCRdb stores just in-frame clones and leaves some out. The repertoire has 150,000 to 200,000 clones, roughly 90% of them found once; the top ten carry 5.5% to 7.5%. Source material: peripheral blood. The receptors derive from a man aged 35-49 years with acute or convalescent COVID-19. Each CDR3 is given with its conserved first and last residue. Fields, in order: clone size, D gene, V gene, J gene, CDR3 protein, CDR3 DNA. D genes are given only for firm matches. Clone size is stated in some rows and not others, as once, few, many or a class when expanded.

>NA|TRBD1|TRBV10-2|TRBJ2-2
CASQGANLLGELFF
TGCGCCAGCCAGGGGGCCAATCTTTTGGGGGAGCTGTTTTTT
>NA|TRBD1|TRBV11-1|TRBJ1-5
CASSPGTGSNQPQHF
TGTGCCAGCAGCCCGGGGACAGGGAGCAATCAGCCCCAGCATTTT
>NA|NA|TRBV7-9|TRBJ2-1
CASSLNGGNEQFF
TGTGCCAGCAGCTTAAACGGGGGCAATGAGCAGTTCTTC
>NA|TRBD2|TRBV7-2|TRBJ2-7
CASSLDWGREGSEQYF
TGTGCCAGCAGCTTAGATTGGGGCAGGGAGGGAAGCGAGCAGTACTTC
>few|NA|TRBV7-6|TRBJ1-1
CASSPTTGNTEAFF
TGTGCCAGCAGCCCGACAACAGGGAACACTGAAGCTTTCTTT
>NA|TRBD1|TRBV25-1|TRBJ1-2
CASSGQGINYGYTF
TGTGCCAGCAGTGGACAGGGGATAAACTATGGCTACACCTTC
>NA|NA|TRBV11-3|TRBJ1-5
CASSSLLGGILPQHF
TGTGCCAGCAGCTCCCTTCTCGGGGGAATCTTGCCCCAGCATTTT
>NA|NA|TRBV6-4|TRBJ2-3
CASSEGGGAVDTQYF
TGTGCCAGCAGTGAAGGAGGGGGGGCCGTAGATACGCAGTATTTT
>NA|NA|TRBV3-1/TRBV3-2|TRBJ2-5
CASSQDTGGWETQYF
TGTGCCAGCAGCCAAGACACGGGGGGCTGGGAGACCCAGTACTTC
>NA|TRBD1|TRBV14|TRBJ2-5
CASSPRYKGAGETQYF
TGTGCCAGCAGCCCCCGCTATAAGGGGGCTGGGGAGACCCAGTACTTC
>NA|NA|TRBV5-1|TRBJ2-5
CASSLGSLKETQYF
TGCGCCAGCAGCTTGGGTAGTCTAAAAGAGACCCAGTACTTC
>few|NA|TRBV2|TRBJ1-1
CASSERGITNTEAFF
TGTGCCAGCAGTGAAAGGGGAATCACGAACACTGAAGCTTTCTTT
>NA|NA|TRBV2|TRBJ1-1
CASSDGPALNTEAFF
TGTGCCAGCAGTGATGGGCCAGCATTGAACACTGAAGCTTTCTTT
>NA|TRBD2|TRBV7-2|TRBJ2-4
CASSSLGGEAGGRNIQYF
TGTGCCAGCAGCTCCTTAGGTGGGGAGGCGGGGGGTCGGAACATTCAGTACTTC
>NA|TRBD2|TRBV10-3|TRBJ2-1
CAIRTRTSGGAGEQFF
TGTGCCATCAGAACGCGGACTAGCGGGGGGGCTGGTGAGCAGTTCTTC
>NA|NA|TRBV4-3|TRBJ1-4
CASSQDGGGETEKLFF
TGCGCCAGCAGCCAAGATGGTGGAGGTGAGACAGAAAAACTGTTTTTT
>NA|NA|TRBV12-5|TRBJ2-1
CASGGRDSPDNEQFF
TGTGCTAGTGGAGGAAGGGACTCCCCAGACAATGAGCAGTTCTTC
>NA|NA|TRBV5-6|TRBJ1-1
CASSLGVGGTEAFF
TGTGCCAGCAGCTTGGGGGTAGGGGGCACTGAAGCTTTCTTT
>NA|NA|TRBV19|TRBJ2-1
CASSIPAFAGFDEQFF
TGTGCCAGTAGTATACCGGCTTTCGCGGGGTTCGATGAGCAGTTCTTC
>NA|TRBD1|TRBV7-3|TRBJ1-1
CASSATSGQGGDTEAFF
TGTGCCAGCAGCGCTACTTCGGGACAGGGCGGGGACACTGAAGCTTTCTTT
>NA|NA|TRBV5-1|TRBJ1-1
CASSLNPALTEAFF
TGCGCCAGCAGTCTGAACCCCGCGCTCACTGAAGCTTTCTTT
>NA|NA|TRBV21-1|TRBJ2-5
CASSKVSTALQETQYF
TGTGCCAGCAGCAAAGTCAGCACAGCTCTCCAAGAGACCCAGTACTTC
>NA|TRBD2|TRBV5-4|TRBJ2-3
CASSLETSRNTQYF
TGTGCCAGCAGCTTGGAGACTAGCAGAAATACGCAGTATTTT
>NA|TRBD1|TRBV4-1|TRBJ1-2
CASSQEAAGGGYGYTF
TGCGCCAGCAGCCAAGAGGCGGCAGGGGGAGGCTATGGCTACACCTTC
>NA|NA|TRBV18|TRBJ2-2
CASSQSRGSNTGELFF
TGTGCCAGCTCCCAAAGCAGGGGTTCGAACACCGGGGAGCTGTTTTTT